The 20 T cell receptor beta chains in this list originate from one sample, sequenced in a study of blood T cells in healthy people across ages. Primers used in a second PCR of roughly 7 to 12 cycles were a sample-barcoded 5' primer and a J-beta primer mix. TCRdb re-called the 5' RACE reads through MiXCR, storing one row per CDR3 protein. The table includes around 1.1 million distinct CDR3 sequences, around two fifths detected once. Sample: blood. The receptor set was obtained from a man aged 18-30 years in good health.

CDR3 coding DNA: TGTGCCAGCAGCTTTCCTCAAGGAGGCTACACCTTC. Amino acid sequence: CASSFPQGGYTF. V gene TRBV7-9 combines with J gene TRBJ1-2; D is unclear. This CDR3 comprises 12 residues. V lost 3 bases, J lost 8 bases, and 10 bases lay in between. The V gene's germline CDR1 is SEHNR and CDR2 FQNEAQ (reference sequence).

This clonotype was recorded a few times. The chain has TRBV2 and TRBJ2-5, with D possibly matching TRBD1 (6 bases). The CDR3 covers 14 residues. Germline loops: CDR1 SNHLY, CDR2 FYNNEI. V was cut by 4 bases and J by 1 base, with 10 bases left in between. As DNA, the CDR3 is TGTGCCAGCAGTGTGGGGGCGCTCCAAGAGACCCAGTACTTC. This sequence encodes CASSVGALQETQYF. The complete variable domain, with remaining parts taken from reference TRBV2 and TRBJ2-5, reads EPEVTQTPSHQVTQMGQEVILRCVPISNHLYFYWYRQILGQKVEFLVSFYNNEISEKSEIFDDQFSVERPDGSNFTLKIRSTKLEDSAMYFCASSVGALQETQYFGPGTRLLVL.

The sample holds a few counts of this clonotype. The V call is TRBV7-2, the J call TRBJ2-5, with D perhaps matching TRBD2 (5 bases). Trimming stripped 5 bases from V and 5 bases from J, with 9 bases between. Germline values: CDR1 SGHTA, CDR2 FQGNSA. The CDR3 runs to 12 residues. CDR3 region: CASSRTPETQYF. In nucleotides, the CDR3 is TGTGCCAGCAGCAGGACTCCCGAGACCCAGTACTTC.

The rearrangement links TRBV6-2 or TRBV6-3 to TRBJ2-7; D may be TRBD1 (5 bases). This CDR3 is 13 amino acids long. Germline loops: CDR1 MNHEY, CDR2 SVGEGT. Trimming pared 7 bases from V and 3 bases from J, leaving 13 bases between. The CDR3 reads CASMRTPYYEQYF. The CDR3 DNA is TGTGCCAGCATGAGGACACCCTACTACGAGCAGTACTTC.

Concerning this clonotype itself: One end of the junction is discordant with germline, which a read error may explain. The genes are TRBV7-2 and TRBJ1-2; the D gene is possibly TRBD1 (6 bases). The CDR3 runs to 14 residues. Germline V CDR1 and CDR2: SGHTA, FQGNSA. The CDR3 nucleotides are TGTGCCAGCAGCTTACATATAGGGGGGTATGGCTACATCTTC. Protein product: CASSLHIGGYGYIF.

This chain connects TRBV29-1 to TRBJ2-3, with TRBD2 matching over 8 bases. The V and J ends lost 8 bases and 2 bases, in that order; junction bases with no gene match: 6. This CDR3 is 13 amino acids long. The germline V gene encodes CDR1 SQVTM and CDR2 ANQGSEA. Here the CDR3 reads CSLGRVDTDTQYF. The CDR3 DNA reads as TGCAGCCTCGGGAGGGTTGACACAGATACGCAGTATTTT.

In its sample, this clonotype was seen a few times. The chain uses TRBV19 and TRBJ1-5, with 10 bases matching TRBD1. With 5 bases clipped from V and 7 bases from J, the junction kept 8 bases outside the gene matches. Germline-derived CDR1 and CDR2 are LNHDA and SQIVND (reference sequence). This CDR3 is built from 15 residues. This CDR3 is CASSAGTGAKQPQHF. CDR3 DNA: TGTGCCAGTAGTGCCGGGACAGGGGCTAAACAGCCCCAGCATTTT.

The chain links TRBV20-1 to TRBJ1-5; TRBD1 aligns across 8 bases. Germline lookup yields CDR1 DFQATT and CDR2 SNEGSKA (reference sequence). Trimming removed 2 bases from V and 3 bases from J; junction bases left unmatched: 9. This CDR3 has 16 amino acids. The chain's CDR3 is CSARPTGEPINQPQHF. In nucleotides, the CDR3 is TGCAGTGCTAGACCGACAGGGGAACCGATCAATCAGCCCCAGCATTTT.

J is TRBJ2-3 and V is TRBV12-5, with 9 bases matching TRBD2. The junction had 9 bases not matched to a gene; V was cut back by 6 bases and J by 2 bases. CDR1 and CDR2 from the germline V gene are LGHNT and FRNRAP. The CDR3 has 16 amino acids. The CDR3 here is CASGPLAGDFTDTQYF. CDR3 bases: TGTGCTAGTGGCCCCTTAGCGGGGGACTTCACAGATACGCAGTATTTT.

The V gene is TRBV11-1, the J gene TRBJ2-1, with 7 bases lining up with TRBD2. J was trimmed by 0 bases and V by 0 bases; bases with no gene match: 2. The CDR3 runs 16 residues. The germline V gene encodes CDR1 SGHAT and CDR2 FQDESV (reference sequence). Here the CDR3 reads CASSLARESSYNEQFF. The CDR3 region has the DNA TGTGCCAGCAGCTTAGCGCGGGAGAGCTCCTACAATGAGCAGTTCTTC.

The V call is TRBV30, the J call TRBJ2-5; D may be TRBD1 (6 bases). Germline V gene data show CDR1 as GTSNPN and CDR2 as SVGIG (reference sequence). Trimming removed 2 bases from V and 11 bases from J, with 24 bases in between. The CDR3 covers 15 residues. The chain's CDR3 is CAWSPISGHRSVQYF. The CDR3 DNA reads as TGTGCCTGGAGTCCGATATCGGGACACCGTAGCGTTCAGTACTTC.

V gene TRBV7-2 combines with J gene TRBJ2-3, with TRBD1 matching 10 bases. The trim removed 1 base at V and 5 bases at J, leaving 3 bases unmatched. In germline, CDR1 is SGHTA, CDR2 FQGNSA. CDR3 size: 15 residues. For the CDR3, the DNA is TGTGCCAGCAGCTTAGTGACAGGGGGCAAAGATACGCAGTATTTT. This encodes CASSLVTGGKDTQYF.

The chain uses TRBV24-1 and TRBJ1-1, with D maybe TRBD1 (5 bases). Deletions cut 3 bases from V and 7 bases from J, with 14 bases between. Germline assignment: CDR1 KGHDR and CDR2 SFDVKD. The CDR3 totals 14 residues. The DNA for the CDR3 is TGTGCCACCAGTGATCGGGGGGACCAGTATGAAGCTTTCTTT. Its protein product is CATSDRGDQYEAFF.

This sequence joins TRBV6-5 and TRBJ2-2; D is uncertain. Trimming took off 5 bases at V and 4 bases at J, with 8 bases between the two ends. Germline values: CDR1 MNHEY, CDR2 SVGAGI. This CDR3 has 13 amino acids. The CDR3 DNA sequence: TGTGCCAGCAGTGAAGTGAGCACCGGGGAGCTGTTTTTT. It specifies CASSEVSTGELFF.

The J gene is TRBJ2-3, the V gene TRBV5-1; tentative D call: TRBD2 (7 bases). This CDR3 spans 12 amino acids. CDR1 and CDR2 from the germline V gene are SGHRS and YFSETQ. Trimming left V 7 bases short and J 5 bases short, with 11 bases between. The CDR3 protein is CASGGALDTQYF. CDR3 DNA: TGCGCCAGCGGGGGGGCCTTAGATACGCAGTATTTT.

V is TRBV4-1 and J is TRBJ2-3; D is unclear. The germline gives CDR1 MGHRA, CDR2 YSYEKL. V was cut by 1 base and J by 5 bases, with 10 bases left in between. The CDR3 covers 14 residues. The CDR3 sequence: CASSQVPLGDTQYF. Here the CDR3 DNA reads TGCGCCAGCAGCCAAGTTCCTCTCGGAGATACGCAGTATTTT.

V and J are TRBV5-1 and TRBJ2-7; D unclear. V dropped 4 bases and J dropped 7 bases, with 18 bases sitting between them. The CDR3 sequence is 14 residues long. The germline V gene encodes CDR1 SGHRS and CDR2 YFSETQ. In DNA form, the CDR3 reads TGCGCCAGCAGCCTCGCGGTCTCCCACAATGAGCAGTACTTC. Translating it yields CASSLAVSHNEQYF.

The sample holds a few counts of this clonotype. CDR3 loop: CASSLRGGYSNQPQHF. CDR3 coding DNA: TGTGCCAGCAGTTTGAGGGGGGGGTATAGCAATCAGCCCCAGCATTTT. V usage is TRBV6-6 and J usage is TRBJ1-5; D is perhaps TRBD1 (6 bases). CDR3 size: 16 residues. CDR1 is MNHNY and CDR2 is SVGAGI in the germline V gene (reference sequence). V was trimmed by 4 bases and J by 0 bases, leaving 13 bases between them.

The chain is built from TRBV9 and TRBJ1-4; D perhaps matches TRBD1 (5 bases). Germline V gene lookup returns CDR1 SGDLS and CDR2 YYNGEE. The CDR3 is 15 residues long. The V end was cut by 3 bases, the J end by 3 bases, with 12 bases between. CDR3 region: CASSAPGTPNEKLFF. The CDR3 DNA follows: TGTGCCAGCAGCGCTCCAGGGACCCCTAATGAAAAACTGTTTTTT.

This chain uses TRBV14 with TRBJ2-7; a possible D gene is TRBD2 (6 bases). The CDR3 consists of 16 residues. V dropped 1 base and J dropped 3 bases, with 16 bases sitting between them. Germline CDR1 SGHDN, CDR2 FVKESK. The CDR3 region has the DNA TGTGCCAGCAGCCAAGGAGGGACTTTGAGGGACTACGAGCAGTACTTC. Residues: CASSQGGTLRDYEQYF.